Included here is one T cell receptor (beta chain) sequence, with context. The antigen is unknown. These data originate in a study of OX40 agonist ivuxolimab in advanced cancers. The wider study: Every 2 weeks, patients got intravenous ivuxolimab at one of six dose levels (0.01-10 mg/kg). Those enrolled were roughly 80% male, with a mean age of around 60 years and ages from 23 to 79. Regarding the study as a whole: Expanded clones belonging to CD8+ T cells outnumbered, on average, those of CD4+. Within 6 weeks, CD4+ and CD8+ blood T cells expanded clonally at 0.1 to 3.0 mg/kg.

Germline CDR1 reads MNHEY; CDR2 reads SVGAGI. Trimming took 3 bases from V and 6 from J, leaving 11 bases between them. The CDR3 extends over 13 amino acids. The data were produced by immunoSEQ multiplex PCR, yet TCRdb's version contains in-frame clones alone and is incomplete. The table lists about 22,000 clones, about nine tenths of them singletons. The chain links TRBV6-5 to TRBJ1-1; D is unresolved. The sample in question was CD4+ or CD8+ T cells sorted from blood, obtained in a trial of the OX40 agonist ivuxolimab. This receptor was taken from an adult with an advanced solid tumor such as melanoma, head and neck, liver or kidney cancer. The CDR3 loop is CASSYPQAPEAFF. In DNA form, the CDR3 reads TGTGCCAGCAGTTATCCCCAGGCACCTGAAGCTTTCTTT.